A selection of T cell receptor beta chains follows, all from one sample in a study of technical replicates of blood from a handful of donors. Sequenced by immunoSEQ multiplex PCR; TCRdb stores in-frame clones only, minus some. The repertoire holds about 59,000 clones, with about 93% as singletons. Sequenced: PBMCs. The source of these receptors is a human donor in good health. Some clones in this sample may be carry-over from other donors' samples. CDR3s include the opening cysteine and the closing phenylalanine or tryptophan. Each record gives: D gene, CDR3 length, clone size, V gene, J gene, CDR3 protein, CDR3 DNA. A D gene is named only where the DNA matches it firmly. Rows give clone size only sometimes, using once, few, many, or a class for an expanded clone.

TRBD2	17	-	TRBV6-4	TRBJ2-6	CASSEGLAGSGANVLTF	TGTGCCAGCAGCGAGGGACTAGCGGGATCTGGGGCCAACGTCCTGACTTTC
-	15	-	TRBV6-5	TRBJ2-7	CASRGGLTYSYEQYF	TGTGCCAGCAGGGGAGGACTAACCTACTCCTACGAGCAGTACTTC
-	15	-	TRBV10-1	TRBJ1-2	CASRGQLPSTYGYTF	TGCGCCAGCAGAGGACAGCTCCCCTCAACCTATGGCTACACCTTC
-	14	-	TRBV12-5	TRBJ2-7	CASGPSDGGYEQYF	TGTGCTAGTGGTCCTTCGGACGGAGGTTACGAGCAGTACTTC
TRBD1	15	-	TRBV9	TRBJ1-5	CASSVGQGGDQPQHF	TGTGCCAGCAGCGTAGGACAGGGAGGCGATCAGCCCCAGCATTTT
-	16	-	TRBV7-2	TRBJ1-1	CASSLALVGLNTEAFF	TGTGCCAGCAGCTTAGCGCTCGTGGGCCTGAACACTGAAGCTTTCTTT
-	15	once	TRBV2	TRBJ2-7	CASSLDGVGPYEQYF	TGTGCCAGCAGCCTAGACGGGGTTGGCCCCTACGAGCAGTACTTC
-	14	-	TRBV6-5	TRBJ1-1	CASSSKQQGFTAFF	TGTGCCAGCAGTTCAAAACAACAGGGCTTTACAGCTTTCTTT
-	11	-	TRBV5-6	TRBJ1-1	CASGTEGEAFF	TGTGCCAGCGGAACAGAAGGTGAAGCTTTCTTT
-	17	-	TRBV4-3	TRBJ2-3	CASSPSLLATFSDTQYF	TGCGCCAGCAGCCCCTCCCTACTAGCAACGTTTTCAGATACGCAGTATTTT
TRBD2	17	few	TRBV4-2	TRBJ2-1	CASSQESLAGAVDEQFF	TGTGCCAGCAGCCAAGAGTCATTAGCGGGGGCCGTGGATGAGCAGTTCTTC
-	16	-	TRBV7-7	TRBJ2-5	CASSLGLGRVAETQYF	TGTGCCAGCAGCTTAGGGCTGGGCAGGGTGGCCGAGACCCAGTACTTC
TRBD1	15	once	TRBV15	TRBJ2-6	CAIGTGNSGANVLTF	TGTGCCATCGGGACAGGTAACTCTGGGGCCAACGTCCTGACTTTC
-	12	once	TRBV2	TRBJ1-5	CASSAGNQPQHF	TGTGCCAGCAGTGCCGGGAATCAGCCCCAGCATTTT
-	13	-	TRBV7-2	TRBJ1-2	CASSLLMGGGYTF	TGTGCCAGCAGCTTATTGATGGGAGGTGGCTACACCTTC
-	14	-	TRBV18	TRBJ1-1	CASSPSSTNTEAFF	TGTGCCAGCTCACCAAGTAGCACGAACACTGAAGCTTTCTTT
-	11	-	TRBV23-1	TRBJ1-5	CASFPNQPQHF	TGCGCCAGCTTTCCGAATCAGCCCCAGCATTTT
-	16	-	TRBV4-1	TRBJ2-3	CASSQFSRGAGRAQYF	TGCGCCAGCAGCCAATTCTCTCGGGGGGCCGGAAGGGCGCAGTATTTT
TRBD2	16	-	TRBV5-4	TRBJ2-3	CASSLDASGAVGSQYF	TGTGCCAGCAGCTTGGACGCTAGCGGGGCCGTAGGGTCGCAGTATTTT
TRBD2	17	-	TRBV7-2	TRBJ2-7	CASSLVFWREDSYEQYF	TGTGCCAGCAGCTTAGTTTTCTGGCGGGAGGACTCCTACGAGCAGTACTTC
-	14	-	TRBV7-2	TRBJ2-1	CASRRASGYNEQFF	TGTGCCAGCAGGCGTGCATCGGGCTACAATGAGCAGTTCTTC
-	16	-	TRBV29-1	TRBJ2-3	CSVGGRLPGGTDTQYF	TGCAGCGTTGGCGGCAGGCTCCCGGGGGGCACAGATACGCAGTATTTT
-	15	-	TRBV7-8	TRBJ2-3	CASSLNPRGADTQYF	TGTGCCAGCAGCTTAAACCCCAGGGGCGCAGATACGCAGTATTTT
TRBD1	15	-	TRBV6-1	TRBJ2-1	CASSQHRGQRNEQFF	TGTGCCAGCAGCCAACACAGGGGGCAAAGGAATGAGCAGTTCTTC
-	15	few	TRBV27	TRBJ2-3	CASSLMGGPTDTQYF	TGTGCCAGCAGTTTAATGGGGGGACCCACAGATACGCAGTATTTT
-	14	-	TRBV2	TRBJ2-3	CASRRGLGADTQYF	TGTGCCAGCAGGAGGGGGTTAGGAGCAGATACGCAGTATTTT
-	14	-	TRBV4-1	TRBJ1-5	CASSQRQSNQPQHF	TGCGCCAGCAGCCAAAGACAGAGTAATCAGCCCCAGCATTTT
TRBD1	16	-	TRBV14	TRBJ1-1	CASSQRWGQGNTEAFF	TGTGCCAGCAGCCAAAGGTGGGGACAGGGTAACACTGAAGCTTTCTTT
TRBD1	12	-	TRBV6-1	TRBJ1-2	CASSDDRGGYTF	TGTGCCAGCAGTGATGACAGGGGAGGCTACACCTTC
-	16	-	TRBV28	TRBJ1-4	CASSNGQRATNEKLFF	TGTGCCAGCAGTAATGGACAACGTGCAACTAATGAAAAACTGTTTTTT
TRBD1	16	-	TRBV5-6	TRBJ1-6	CASSLDDRTGWSPLHF	TGTGCCAGCAGCTTGGATGACCGGACAGGGTGGTCACCCCTCCACTTT
TRBD1	14	-	TRBV7-9	TRBJ1-1	CASSLGTANTEAFF	TGTGCCAGCAGCCTCGGGACAGCGAACACTGAAGCTTTCTTT
-	16	-	TRBV7-9	TRBJ2-2	CASSLAFSGVTGELFF	TGTGCCAGCAGCTTAGCGTTTAGCGGCGTTACCGGGGAGCTGTTTTTT
TRBD2	15	-	TRBV9	TRBJ2-3	CASSVGLAGTDTQYF	TGTGCCAGCAGCGTAGGACTAGCGGGCACAGATACGCAGTATTTT
-	15	-	TRBV7-9	TRBJ1-1	CASSLASGQAFEAFF	TGTGCCAGCAGCTTAGCGTCTGGACAAGCATTTGAAGCTTTCTTT
TRBD1	16	-	TRBV7-9	TRBJ1-5	CASSSGTGVEGQPQHF	TGTGCCAGCAGTTCCGGGACAGGGGTGGAGGGACAGCCCCAGCATTTT
-	15	few	TRBV7-9	TRBJ2-4	CASSRGTEAKNIQYF	TGTGCCAGCAGCCGCGGGACAGAAGCCAAAAACATTCAGTACTTC
TRBD1	15	-	TRBV2	TRBJ2-7	CASKTSGTVSYEQYF	TGTGCCAGCAAAACCTCCGGGACAGTCTCCTACGAGCAGTACTTC
-	15	-	TRBV4-3	TRBJ2-1	CASSQGQGSYNEQFF	TGCGCCAGCAGCCAGGGGCAGGGCTCCTACAATGAGCAGTTCTTC
TRBD1	16	-	TRBV6-5	TRBJ2-1	CASSYARDRGSNEQFF	TGTGCCAGCAGTTACGCCCGGGACAGGGGGTCCAATGAGCAGTTCTTC
TRBD2	15	-	TRBV15	TRBJ2-1	CATSGPGLRYNEQFF	TGTGCCACCAGCGGACCGGGACTACGTTACAATGAGCAGTTCTTC
TRBD1	15	-	TRBV5-4	TRBJ2-5	CASSLGGQGRETQYF	TGTGCCAGCAGCTTGGGAGGACAGGGGAGGGAGACCCAGTACTTC
TRBD2	14	-	TRBV5-6	TRBJ2-7	CASSISGSSYEQYF	TGTGCCAGCAGCATTAGCGGGAGCTCCTACGAGCAGTACTTC
-	16	once	TRBV5-4	TRBJ2-2	CASSLDPGPNTGELFF	TGTGCCAGCAGCTTGGATCCGGGTCCCAACACCGGGGAGCTGTTTTTT
TRBD2	15	-	TRBV4-3	TRBJ2-7	CASSQVLAGGYEQYF	TGCGCCAGCAGCCAAGTGCTAGCGGGAGGCTACGAGCAGTACTTC
-	15	-	TRBV4-3	TRBJ1-3	CASSQAGLARNTIYF	TGCGCCAGCAGCCAAGCGGGATTAGCTAGAAACACCATATATTTT
-	19	-	TRBV27	TRBJ1-6	CASSFRTGAGANKGSPLHF	TGTGCCAGCAGTTTTCGCACTGGTGCGGGGGCAAACAAGGGGTCACCCCTCCACTTT
-	16	-	TRBV9	TRBJ2-3	CASSVGGTGLVDTQYF	TGTGCCAGCAGCGTAGGGGGTACAGGGCTGGTGGATACGCAGTATTTT
-	11	-	TRBV6-1	TRBJ2-3	CASSALNTQYF	TGTGCCAGCAGTGCACTAAATACGCAGTATTTT
TRBD2	21	-	TRBV5-1	TRBJ2-1	CASSPTLGTSGGISSYNEQFF	TGCGCCAGCAGCCCGACTCTCGGGACTAGCGGGGGGATCTCTTCCTACAATGAGCAGTTCTTC